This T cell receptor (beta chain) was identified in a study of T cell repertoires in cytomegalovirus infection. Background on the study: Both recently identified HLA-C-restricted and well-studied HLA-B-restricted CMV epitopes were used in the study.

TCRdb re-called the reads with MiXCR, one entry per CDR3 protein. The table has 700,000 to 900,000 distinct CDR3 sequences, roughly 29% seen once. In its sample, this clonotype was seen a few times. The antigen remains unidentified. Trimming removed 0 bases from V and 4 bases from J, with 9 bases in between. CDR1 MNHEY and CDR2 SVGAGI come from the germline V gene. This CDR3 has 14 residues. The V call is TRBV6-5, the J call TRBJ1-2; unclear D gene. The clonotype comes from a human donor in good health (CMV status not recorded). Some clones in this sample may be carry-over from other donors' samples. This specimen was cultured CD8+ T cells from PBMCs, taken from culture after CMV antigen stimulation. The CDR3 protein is CASSYSPGAYGYTF. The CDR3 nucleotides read TGTGCCAGCAGTTACTCGCCGGGTGCCTATGGCTACACCTTC.